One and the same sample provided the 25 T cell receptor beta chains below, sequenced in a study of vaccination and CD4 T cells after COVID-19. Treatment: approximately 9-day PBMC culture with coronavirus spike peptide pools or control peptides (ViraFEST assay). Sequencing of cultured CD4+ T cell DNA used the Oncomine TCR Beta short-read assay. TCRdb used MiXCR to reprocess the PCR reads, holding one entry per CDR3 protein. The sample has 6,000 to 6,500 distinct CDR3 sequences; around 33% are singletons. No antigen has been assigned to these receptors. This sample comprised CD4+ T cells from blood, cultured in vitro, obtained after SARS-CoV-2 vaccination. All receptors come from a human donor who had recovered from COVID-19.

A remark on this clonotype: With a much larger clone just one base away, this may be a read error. The CDR3 DNA sequence: TGTGCCAGCAGTCCCTATAACGGGGGGCGGGAGACCCAGTACTTC. It translates to CASSPYNGGRETQYF. This chain joins TRBV27 and TRBJ2-5; the D gene is possibly TRBD2 (7 bases). The CDR3 is 15 residues long. Trimming took off 5 bases at V and 5 bases at J, with 18 bases between the two ends. CDR1 is MNHEY and CDR2 is SMNVEV in the germline V gene (reference sequence).

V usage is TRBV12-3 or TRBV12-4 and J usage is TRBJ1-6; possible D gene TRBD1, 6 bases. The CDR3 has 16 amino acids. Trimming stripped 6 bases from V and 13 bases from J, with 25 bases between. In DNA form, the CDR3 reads TGTGCCAGCAGCCCGACCCGCAGGGGCCGAGGTTCGCCCCTCCACTTT. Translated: CASSPTRRGRGSPLHF.

CDR3 coding DNA: TGTGCCAGTAGAACGGGACAGTCCTATGGCTACACCTTC. Translation: CASRTGQSYGYTF. J is TRBJ1-2 and V is TRBV19, with 7 bases aligning to TRBD1. The CDR3 sequence is 13 residues long. The V segment lost 6 bases and the J segment 4 bases; nucleotides outside the gene matches: 5. Germline assignment: CDR1 LNHDA and CDR2 SQIVND (reference sequence).

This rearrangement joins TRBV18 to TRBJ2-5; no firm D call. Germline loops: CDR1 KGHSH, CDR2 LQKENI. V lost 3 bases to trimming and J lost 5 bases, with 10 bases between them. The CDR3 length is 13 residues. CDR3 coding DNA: TGTGCCAGCTCACCCCCCCGACCGGAGACCCAGTACTTC. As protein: CASSPPRPETQYF.

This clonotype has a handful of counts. CDR3 bases: TGTGCCAGCAGTCCACTAGCGGGGTACAATGAGCAGTTCTTC. This sequence encodes CASSPLAGYNEQFF. The J gene is TRBJ2-1, the V gene TRBV28, with 10 bases lining up with TRBD2. This CDR3 is built from 14 residues. The germline V gene has CDR1 MDHEN and CDR2 SYDVKM. Losses at the gene ends were 5 bases for V and 4 bases for J; bases not matched to a gene: 2.

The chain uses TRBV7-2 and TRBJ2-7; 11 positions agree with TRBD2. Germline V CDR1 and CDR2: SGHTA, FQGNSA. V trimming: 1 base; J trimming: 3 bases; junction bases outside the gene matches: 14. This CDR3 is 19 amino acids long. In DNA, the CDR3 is TGTGCCAGCAGCTTAGAGGGTGGACTAGCGGGTCGGGGGGGCTACGAGCAGTACTTC. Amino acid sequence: CASSLEGGLAGRGGYEQYF.

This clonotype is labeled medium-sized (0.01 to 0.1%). CDR3 amino acids: CASSPTSSGKIYEQYF. As DNA, the CDR3 is TGTGCCAGCAGCCCCACCTCTAGCGGGAAGATCTACGAGCAGTACTTC. The chain carries TRBV7-2 and TRBJ2-7; 9 bases fit TRBD2. Per germline, CDR1 SGHTA and CDR2 FQGNSA. The junction had 11 bases not matched to a gene; V was cut back by 5 bases and J by 3 bases. This CDR3 region has 16 residues. Using reference TRBV7-2 and TRBJ2-7 for the parts outside the CDR3, the full variable domain is GAGVSQSPSNKVTEKGKDVELRCDPISGHTALYWYRQSLGQGLEFLIYFQGNSAPDKSGLPSDRFSAERTGGSVSTLTIQRTQQEDSAVYLCASSPTSSGKIYEQYFGPGTRLTVT.

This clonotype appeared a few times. CDR3 DNA: TGCAGTGCACGCGGAGCGAAGTATGAGCAGTTCTTC. Translated: CSARGAKYEQFF. The chain has TRBV20-1 and TRBJ2-1, with no clear D. The CDR3 loop spans 12 amino acids. Trimming pared 6 bases from V and 8 bases from J, leaving 14 bases between. Germline V gene data show CDR1 as DFQATT and CDR2 as SNEGSKA (reference sequence).

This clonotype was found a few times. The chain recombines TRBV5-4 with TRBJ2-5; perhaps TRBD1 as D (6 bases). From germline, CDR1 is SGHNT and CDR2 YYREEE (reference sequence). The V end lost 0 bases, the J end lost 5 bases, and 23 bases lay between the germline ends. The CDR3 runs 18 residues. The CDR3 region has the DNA TGTGCCAGCAGCTTGGCCGAGTTACAGGGTACTAGAGGGGAGACCCAGTACTTC. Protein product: CASSLAELQGTRGETQYF.

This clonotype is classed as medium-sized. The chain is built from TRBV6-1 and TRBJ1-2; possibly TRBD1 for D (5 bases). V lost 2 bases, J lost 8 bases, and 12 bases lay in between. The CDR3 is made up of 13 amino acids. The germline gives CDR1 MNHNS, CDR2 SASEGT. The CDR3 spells CASSERGGSGYTF. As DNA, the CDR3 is TGTGCCAGCAGTGAAAGGGGTGGGAGCGGCTACACCTTC.

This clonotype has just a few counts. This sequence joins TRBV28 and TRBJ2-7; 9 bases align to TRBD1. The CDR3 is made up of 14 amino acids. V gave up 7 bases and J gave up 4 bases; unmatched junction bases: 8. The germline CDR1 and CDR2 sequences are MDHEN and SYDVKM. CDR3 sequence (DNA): TGTGCCAGCACCCCTCGGGACAGGGTTTACGAGCAGTACTTC. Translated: CASTPRDRVYEQYF.

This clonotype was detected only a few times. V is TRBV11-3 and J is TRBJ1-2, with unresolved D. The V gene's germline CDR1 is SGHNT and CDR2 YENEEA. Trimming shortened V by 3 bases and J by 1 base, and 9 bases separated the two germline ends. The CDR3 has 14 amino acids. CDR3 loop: CASSLSPSNYGYTF. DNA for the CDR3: TGTGCCAGCAGCTTGTCGCCGAGTAACTATGGCTACACCTTC.

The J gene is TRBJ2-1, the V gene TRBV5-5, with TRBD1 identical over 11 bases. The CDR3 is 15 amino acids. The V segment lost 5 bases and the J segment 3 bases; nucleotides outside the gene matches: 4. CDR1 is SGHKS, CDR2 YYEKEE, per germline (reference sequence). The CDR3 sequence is CASSSGTGGYNEQFF. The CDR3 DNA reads TGTGCCAGCAGTTCCGGGACAGGGGGCTACAATGAGCAGTTCTTC.

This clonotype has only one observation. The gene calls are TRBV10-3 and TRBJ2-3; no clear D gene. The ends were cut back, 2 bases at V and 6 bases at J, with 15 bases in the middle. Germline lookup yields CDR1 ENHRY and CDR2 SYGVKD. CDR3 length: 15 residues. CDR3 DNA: TGTGCCATCAGTGAGACGGCCATGATGGGGGATACGCAGTATTTT. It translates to CAISETAMMGDTQYF.

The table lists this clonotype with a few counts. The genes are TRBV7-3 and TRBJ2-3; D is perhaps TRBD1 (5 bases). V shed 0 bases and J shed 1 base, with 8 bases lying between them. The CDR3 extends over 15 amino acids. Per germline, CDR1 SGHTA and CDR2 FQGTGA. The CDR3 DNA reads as TGTGCCAGCAGCTTAACAGGGGTTGGCACAGATACGCAGTATTTT. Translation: CASSLTGVGTDTQYF.

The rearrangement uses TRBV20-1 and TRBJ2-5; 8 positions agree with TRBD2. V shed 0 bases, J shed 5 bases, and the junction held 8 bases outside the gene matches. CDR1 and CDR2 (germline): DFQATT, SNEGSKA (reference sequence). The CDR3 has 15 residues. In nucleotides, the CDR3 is TGCAGTGCTAGAGATCCAGCGGGAGTGGGGGAGACCCAGTACTTC. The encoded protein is CSARDPAGVGETQYF.

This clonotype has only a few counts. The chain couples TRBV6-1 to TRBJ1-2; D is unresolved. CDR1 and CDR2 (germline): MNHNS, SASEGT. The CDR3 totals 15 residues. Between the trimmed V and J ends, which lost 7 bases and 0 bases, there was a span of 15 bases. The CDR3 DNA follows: TGTGCCAGCACCCGGGCCGCGCTTTCTAACTATGGCTACACCTTC. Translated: CASTRAALSNYGYTF.

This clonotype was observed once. CDR3 sequence (DNA): TGTGCCAGCAGCTTGAAAACGACAGGGTGGAATGGCTACACCTTC. Amino acid sequence: CASSLKTTGWNGYTF. The V gene is TRBV7-9, the J gene TRBJ1-2, with 7 bases aligning to TRBD1. There are 15 residues in the CDR3. Trimming took 3 bases from V and 6 from J; bases not matched to a gene: 10. Germline CDR1 SEHNR, CDR2 FQNEAQ (reference sequence).

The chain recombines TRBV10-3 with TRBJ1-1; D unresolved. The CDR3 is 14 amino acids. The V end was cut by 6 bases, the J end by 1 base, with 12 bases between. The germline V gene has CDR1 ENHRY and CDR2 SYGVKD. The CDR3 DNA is TGTGCCATCAGGAGAGCTGACGAGAACACTGAAGCTTTCTTT. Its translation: CAIRRADENTEAFF.

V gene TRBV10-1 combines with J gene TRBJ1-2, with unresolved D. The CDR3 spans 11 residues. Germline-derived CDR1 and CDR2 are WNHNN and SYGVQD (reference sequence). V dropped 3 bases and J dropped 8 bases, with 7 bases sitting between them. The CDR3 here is CASSDGLGYTF. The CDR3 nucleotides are TGCGCCAGCAGTGATGGCCTGGGCTACACCTTC.

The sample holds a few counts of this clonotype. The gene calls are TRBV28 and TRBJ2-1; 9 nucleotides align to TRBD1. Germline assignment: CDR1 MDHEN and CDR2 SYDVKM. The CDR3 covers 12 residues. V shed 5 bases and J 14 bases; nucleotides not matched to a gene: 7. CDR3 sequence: CASSPLDRGEFF. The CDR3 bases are TGTGCCAGCAGTCCACTCGACAGGGGGGAGTTCTTC.

CDR3: CASRQTAQETQYF. The DNA of the CDR3 is TGTGCCAGCCGCCAGACAGCCCAAGAGACCCAGTACTTC. The J gene is TRBJ2-5, the V gene TRBV7-9, with D maybe TRBD1 (5 bases). V dropped 8 bases and J dropped 1 base, with 11 bases sitting between them. Germline CDR1 is SEHNR and CDR2 is FQNEAQ (reference sequence). The CDR3 loop spans 13 amino acids.

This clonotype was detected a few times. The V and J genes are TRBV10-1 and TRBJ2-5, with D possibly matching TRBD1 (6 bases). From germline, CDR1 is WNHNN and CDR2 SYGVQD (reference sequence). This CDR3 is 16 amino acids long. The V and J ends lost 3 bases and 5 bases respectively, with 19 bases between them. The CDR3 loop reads CASSDHSPTGTETQYF. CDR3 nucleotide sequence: TGCGCCAGCAGTGACCATTCCCCAACAGGGACCGAGACCCAGTACTTC.

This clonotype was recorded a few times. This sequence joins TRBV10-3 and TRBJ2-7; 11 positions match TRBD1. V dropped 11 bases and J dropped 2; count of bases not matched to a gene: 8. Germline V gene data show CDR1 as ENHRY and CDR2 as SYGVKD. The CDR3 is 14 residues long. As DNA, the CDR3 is TGTGCCGCCGCCCCGGGACAGGGGGCCTACGAGCAGTACTTC. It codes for CAAAPGQGAYEQYF.

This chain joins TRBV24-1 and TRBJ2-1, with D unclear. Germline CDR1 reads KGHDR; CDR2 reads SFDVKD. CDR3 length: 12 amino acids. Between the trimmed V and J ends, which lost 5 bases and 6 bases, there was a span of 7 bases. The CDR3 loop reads CATSVSRNEQFF. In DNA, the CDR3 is TGTGCCACCAGTGTTAGCCGCAATGAGCAGTTCTTC.